This is a list of T cell receptor beta chains from one sample in a study of OX40 agonist ivuxolimab in advanced cancers. Method: immunoSEQ multiplex PCR; TCRdb's copy keeps in-frame clones and lacks some. The sample has about 80,000 clones, 84% seen once. This sample comprised CD4+ or CD8+ T cells sorted from blood, obtained in a trial of the OX40 agonist ivuxolimab. Source of these receptors: an adult with an advanced solid tumor such as melanoma, head and neck, liver or kidney cancer. Both conserved end residues are part of each CDR3. The order of the fields is D gene, clone size, V gene, J gene, CDR3 protein, CDR3 DNA. The D gene is left open where the match is weak. Rows give clone size only sometimes, using once, few, many, or a class for an expanded clone.

D gene: TRBD2; clone size: -; V gene: TRBV5-1; J gene: TRBJ2-5; CDR3 protein: CASSFSAGGPPETQYF; CDR3 DNA: TGCGCCAGCAGCTTTTCCGCGGGAGGGCCCCCGGAGACCCAGTACTTC
D gene: -; clone size: -; V gene: TRBV9; J gene: TRBJ2-1; CDR3 protein: CASSVEASSYNEQFF; CDR3 DNA: TGTGCCAGCAGCGTAGAAGCCAGCTCCTACAATGAGCAGTTCTTC
D gene: TRBD1; clone size: -; V gene: TRBV5-6; J gene: TRBJ2-4; CDR3 protein: CASSLETRTGLAFQYF; CDR3 DNA: TGTGCCAGCAGCTTAGAAACGAGGACAGGGTTGGCCTTTCAGTACTTC
D gene: -; clone size: -; V gene: TRBV7-2; J gene: TRBJ2-2; CDR3 protein: CASSFQAANTGELFF; CDR3 DNA: TGTGCCAGCAGCTTTCAGGCAGCGAACACCGGGGAGCTGTTTTTT
D gene: TRBD1; clone size: -; V gene: TRBV9; J gene: TRBJ2-1; CDR3 protein: CASSSGQGTYNEQFF; CDR3 DNA: TGTGCCAGCAGCTCCGGACAGGGTACTTACAATGAGCAGTTCTTC
D gene: TRBD2; clone size: -; V gene: TRBV10-3; J gene: TRBJ2-7; CDR3 protein: CAIRLGTSGYPLPEQYF; CDR3 DNA: TGTGCCATCAGGTTGGGGACTAGCGGGTACCCCTTGCCCGAGCAGTACTTC
D gene: -; clone size: once; V gene: TRBV2; J gene: TRBJ1-1; CDR3 protein: CASSVISANTEAFF; CDR3 DNA: TGTGCCAGCAGTGTGATCTCAGCTAACACTGAAGCTTTCTTT
D gene: -; clone size: -; V gene: TRBV14; J gene: TRBJ2-5; CDR3 protein: CASSQRGQETQYF; CDR3 DNA: TGTGCCAGCAGCCAGAGGGGGCAAGAGACCCAGTACTTC
D gene: TRBD1; clone size: -; V gene: TRBV20-1; J gene: TRBJ1-2; CDR3 protein: CSADRGLGYTF; CDR3 DNA: TGCAGTGCTGACAGGGGGCTCGGCTACACCTTC
D gene: -; clone size: -; V gene: TRBV2; J gene: TRBJ1-1; CDR3 protein: CASSETILGLPTEAFF; CDR3 DNA: TGTGCCAGCAGTGAAACGATCTTGGGGCTTCCAACTGAAGCTTTCTTT
D gene: TRBD1; clone size: -; V gene: TRBV25-1; J gene: TRBJ2-1; CDR3 protein: CASRAGGRYNEQFF; CDR3 DNA: TGTGCCAGCAGGGCAGGGGGCAGGTACAATGAGCAGTTCTTC
D gene: -; clone size: -; V gene: TRBV11-2; J gene: TRBJ2-1; CDR3 protein: CASSATAGGPYNEQFF; CDR3 DNA: TGTGCCAGCAGCGCCACCGCCGGGGGCCCCTACAATGAGCAGTTCTTC
D gene: -; clone size: -; V gene: TRBV10-2; J gene: TRBJ1-2; CDR3 protein: CASRLGRNSNYGYTF; CDR3 DNA: TGCGCCAGCAGACTCGGACGGAACTCTAACTATGGCTACACCTTC
D gene: TRBD1; clone size: -; V gene: TRBV10-2; J gene: TRBJ2-2; CDR3 protein: CASTPEDRANTGELFF; CDR3 DNA: TGCGCCAGCACCCCCGAGGACAGGGCGAACACCGGGGAGCTGTTTTTT
D gene: -; clone size: -; V gene: TRBV5-1; J gene: TRBJ2-2; CDR3 protein: CASSDQGWTGELFF; CDR3 DNA: TGCGCCAGCAGTGACCAGGGTTGGACCGGGGAGCTGTTTTTT
D gene: -; clone size: -; V gene: TRBV6-4; J gene: TRBJ2-3; CDR3 protein: CASSDSGESVYTQYF; CDR3 DNA: TGTGCCAGCAGTGACTCGGGCGAGAGCGTATATACGCAGTATTTT
D gene: -; clone size: once; V gene: TRBV13; J gene: TRBJ2-1; CDR3 protein: CASSDRTNPLTMNEQFF; CDR3 DNA: TGTGCCAGCAGCGACCGGACCAACCCCCTTACAATGAATGAGCAGTTCTTC
D gene: TRBD1; clone size: -; V gene: TRBV25-1; J gene: TRBJ1-2; CDR3 protein: CASSDSLDRNGYTF; CDR3 DNA: TGTGCCAGCAGTGACTCCCTGGACAGGAATGGCTACACCTTC
D gene: TRBD1; clone size: -; V gene: TRBV12-5; J gene: TRBJ1-2; CDR3 protein: CASGLETWDSTVDGYTF; CDR3 DNA: TGTGCTAGTGGTTTGGAAACCTGGGACAGCACAGTGGATGGCTACACCTTC
D gene: TRBD1; clone size: -; V gene: TRBV6-1; J gene: TRBJ1-1; CDR3 protein: CASSEWTGVGTEAFF; CDR3 DNA: TGTGCCAGCAGTGAATGGACAGGGGTTGGAACTGAAGCTTTCTTT
D gene: TRBD1; clone size: -; V gene: TRBV27; J gene: TRBJ2-7; CDR3 protein: CASSLTGVYEQYF; CDR3 DNA: TGTGCCAGCAGTTTGACAGGGGTCTACGAGCAGTACTTC
D gene: -; clone size: -; V gene: TRBV4-3; J gene: TRBJ2-7; CDR3 protein: CASSQDYASLSYEQYF; CDR3 DNA: TGCGCCAGCAGCCAAGATTATGCAAGCCTCTCCTACGAGCAGTACTTC
D gene: TRBD1; clone size: few; V gene: TRBV27; J gene: TRBJ2-2; CDR3 protein: CASSSSYFGTVNTGELFF; CDR3 DNA: TGTGCCAGCAGTTCCTCCTATTTCGGGACAGTGAACACCGGGGAGCTGTTTTTT
D gene: TRBD1; clone size: -; V gene: TRBV13; J gene: TRBJ2-1; CDR3 protein: CASSLVGTGDTRRFF; CDR3 DNA: TGTGCCAGCAGCTTAGTTGGGACAGGGGACACGAGACGGTTCTTC
D gene: TRBD1; clone size: -; V gene: TRBV28; J gene: TRBJ2-4; CDR3 protein: CASSLLQGEAKNIQYF; CDR3 DNA: TGTGCCAGCAGTCTACTACAGGGGGAAGCCAAAAACATTCAGTACTTC
D gene: TRBD1; clone size: -; V gene: TRBV2; J gene: TRBJ1-5; CDR3 protein: CASSPDRGDQPQHF; CDR3 DNA: TGTGCCAGCAGCCCCGACAGGGGGGATCAGCCCCAGCATTTT